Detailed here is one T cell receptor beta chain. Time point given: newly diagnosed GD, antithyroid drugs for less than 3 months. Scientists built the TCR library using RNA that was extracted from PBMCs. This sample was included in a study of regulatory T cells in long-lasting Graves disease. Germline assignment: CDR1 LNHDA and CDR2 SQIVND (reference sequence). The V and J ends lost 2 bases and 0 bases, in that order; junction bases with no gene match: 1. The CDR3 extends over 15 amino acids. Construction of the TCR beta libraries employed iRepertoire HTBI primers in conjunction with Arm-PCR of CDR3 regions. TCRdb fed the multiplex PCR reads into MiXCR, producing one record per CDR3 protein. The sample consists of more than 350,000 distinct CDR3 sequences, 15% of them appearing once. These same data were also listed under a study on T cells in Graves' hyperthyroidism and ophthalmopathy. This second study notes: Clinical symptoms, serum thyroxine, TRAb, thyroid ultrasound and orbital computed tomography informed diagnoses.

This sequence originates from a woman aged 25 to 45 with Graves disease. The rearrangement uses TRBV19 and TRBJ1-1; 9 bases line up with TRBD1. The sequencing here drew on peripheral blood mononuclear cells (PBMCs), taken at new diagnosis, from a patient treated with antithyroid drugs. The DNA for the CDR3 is TGTGCCAGTAGTATATGGACAGGGGTGAACACTGAAGCTTTCTTT. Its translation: CASSIWTGVNTEAFF.